This is a list of T cell receptor beta chains from one sample in a study of blood T cell repertoires in COVID-19. TCRdb keeps only in-frame clones here, not all; method: immunoSEQ multiplex PCR. This table has tens of thousands of clones, around 72% appearing once. The sample taken for sequencing was peripheral blood. These receptors were obtained from a boy aged 2 to 9 with active or convalescent COVID-19. The CDR3 runs from the conserved cysteine through the conserved F or W. The D gene is left open where the match is weak. Size is omitted from some rows. Given values are once, few, many or a class for expanded clones.

j_call d_call v_call clone_size cdr3_nt cdr3_aa
TRBJ2-3 NA TRBV24-1 few TGTGCCACCAGTGATCTCAGCGTCCCAGATACGCAGTATTTT CATSDLSVPDTQYF
TRBJ2-2 TRBD2 TRBV6-6 NA TGTGCCAGCAACGGACTAGCGGGCACCGGGGAGCTGTTTTTT CASNGLAGTGELFF
TRBJ1-1 TRBD1 TRBV11-3 NA TGTGCCAGCAGCCCGGGACAGGGAGGCACTGAAGCTTTCTTT CASSPGQGGTEAFF
TRBJ2-7 NA TRBV11-3 NA TGTGCCAGCAGCTCGGGATCGAGCTACGAGCAGTACTTC CASSSGSSYEQYF
TRBJ1-2 NA TRBV27 NA TGTGCCAGCAGGTTCATATTGGGGGGTAGCTATGGCTACACCTTC CASRFILGGSYGYTF
TRBJ1-2 TRBD1 TRBV7-2 NA TGTGCCAGCAGCCCGTCGGACAGGGCGTATGGCTACACCTTC CASSPSDRAYGYTF
TRBJ1-5 NA TRBV6-6 NA TGTGCCAGCAGTTACTCGGTATTCGGTAGCAATCAGCCCCAGCATTTT CASSYSVFGSNQPQHF
TRBJ1-1 NA TRBV11-2 NA TGTGCCAGCAGCTTTGGAGCGTTAATGAACACTGAAGCTTTCTTT CASSFGALMNTEAFF
TRBJ1-3 NA TRBV4-2 NA TGTGCCAGCAGCCAAGAAACAGCACTCTCTGGAAACACCATATATTTT CASSQETALSGNTIYF
TRBJ2-2 TRBD2 TRBV2 NA TGTGCCAGCAGTGAAGCGGGGCTAGCGGGGCTCAACACCGGGGAGCTGTTTTTT CASSEAGLAGLNTGELFF
TRBJ2-5 TRBD2 TRBV14 NA TGTGCCAGCAGCGTAGGACTAGCGGGGGCAGAGACCCAGTACTTC CASSVGLAGAETQYF
TRBJ2-2 TRBD1 TRBV19 NA TGTGCCAGTCTTCTGCGGACAGGGGTCACCGGGGAGCTGTTTTTT CASLLRTGVTGELFF
TRBJ2-7 TRBD2 TRBV7-2 NA TGTGCCAGCAGCCCGCTGCGGGAGGCCGACGAGCAGTACTTC CASSPLREADEQYF
TRBJ1-4 NA TRBV7-8 NA TGTGCCAGCAGCTTAGCGAGGGAGACTGCAACTAATGAAAAACTGTTTTTT CASSLARETATNEKLFF
TRBJ1-4 NA TRBV4-3 NA TGCGCCAGCAGCCAAGAAGGGCAGGGTAATGAAAAACTGTTTTTT CASSQEGQGNEKLFF
TRBJ2-1 NA TRBV2 NA TGTGCCAGCAGTGGAGTATTGGAGCAGTTCTTC CASSGVLEQFF
TRBJ2-7 TRBD1 TRBV6-2/TRBV6-3 NA TGTGCCAGCAGTTACCCAACAGGGGGCCGATCCTACGAGCAGTACTTC CASSYPTGGRSYEQYF
TRBJ1-6 NA TRBV27 NA TGTGCCAGCAGTTGGGGGGGGGCCAGCTCCTATAATTCACCCCTCCACTTT CASSWGGASSYNSPLHF
TRBJ1-6 TRBD1 TRBV29-1 NA TGCAGCGTTGGGACAGGGGCCCTTAATAATTCACCCCTCCACTTT CSVGTGALNNSPLHF
TRBJ2-1 TRBD1 TRBV3-1/TRBV3-2 NA TGTGCCAGCAGCCAAAGCCCCACAGGGGCATACAATGAGCAGTTCTTC CASSQSPTGAYNEQFF
TRBJ1-1 NA TRBV3-1/TRBV3-2 NA TGTGCCAGCAGCCAAATAGCGTACACTGAAGCTTTCTTT CASSQIAYTEAFF
TRBJ2-2 TRBD1 TRBV6-1 NA TGTGCCAGCGGTAAAGAGGGGACAGGCGGAATCGCTTTTAACACCGGGGAGCTGTTTTTT CASGKEGTGGIAFNTGELFF
TRBJ1-5 TRBD1 TRBV6-6 NA TGTGCCAGCAGCGCCCGCCGGGACAGCCCCACAAGGGGTAATAATCAGCCCCAGCATTTT CASSARRDSPTRGNNQPQHF
TRBJ1-2 TRBD1 TRBV11-3 few TGTGCCAGCAGCTTACGGGACAGTAACTATGGCTACACCTTC CASSLRDSNYGYTF
TRBJ2-7 NA TRBV7-8 NA TGTGCCAGCAGCTTACAGGGCGGCGAGCAGTACTTC CASSLQGGEQYF
TRBJ1-2 NA TRBV28 few TGTGCCAGCAGCCAATATGGCTACACCTTC CASSQYGYTF
TRBJ1-1 TRBD1 TRBV4-1 NA TGCGCCAGCAGCCAAGATTGGCAGGGGGCGACTGAAGCTTTCTTT CASSQDWQGATEAFF